The clone carrying this T cell receptor (beta chain) was recorded once. This record comes from a study of blood T cell repertoires in COVID-19. This table comes from immunoSEQ multiplex PCR, and its TCRdb copy is limited to in-frame clones, with some not included. This table has about 320,000 clones, about 87% appearing once. The germline V and J ends were trimmed by 6 bases and 8 bases, with 16 bases remaining between them. The CDR3 runs 13 residues. The V gene is TRBV12-3 or TRBV12-4, the J gene TRBJ1-2; the D gene is possibly TRBD1 (6 bases). Sequencing was performed on PBMCs or T cells enriched from blood (not recorded which). The TCR comes from a woman aged 18-29 years who had recovered from COVID-19. CDR3 region: CASSIQGIGGYTF. The CDR3 DNA follows: TGTGCCAGCAGCATACAGGGAATCGGCGGCTACACCTTC.